The 18 T cell receptor beta chains presented below share a single source sample, sequenced in a study of OX40 agonist ivuxolimab in advanced cancers. Data came from immunoSEQ multiplex PCR; TCRdb stores just in-frame clones and leaves some out. The sample carries more than 55,000 clones, about nine tenths recorded once. Source: CD4+ or CD8+ T cells sorted from blood, taken in a trial of the OX40 agonist ivuxolimab. These receptors all come from an adult with an advanced solid tumor such as melanoma, head and neck, liver or kidney cancer.

Written as DNA, the CDR3 is TGCGCCAGCAGCTCCGGGACACTTAAGGCTGAAGCTTTCTTT. This gives the protein CASSSGTLKAEAFF. This sequence joins TRBV5-1 and TRBJ1-1; perhaps TRBD1 as D (6 bases). This CDR3 contains 14 residues. V lost 3 bases to trimming and J lost 6 bases, with 15 bases between them. Germline V gene sequence: CDR1 SGHRS, CDR2 YFSETQ.

The V gene is TRBV28, the J gene TRBJ2-7; D is unclear. Germline CDR1 MDHEN, CDR2 SYDVKM. V was cut by 5 bases and J by 5 bases, with 13 bases left in between. CDR3 length equals 13 residues. The CDR3 here is CASSEIDRNEQYF. The CDR3 DNA reads as TGTGCCAGCAGTGAGATTGACCGAAACGAGCAGTACTTC.

This clone was seen only once. In DNA, the CDR3 is TGTGCCAGCAGGGTCATGGGACAGGGAATTGAGGGCTACACCTTC. It encodes CASRVMGQGIEGYTF. The chain uses TRBV27 and TRBJ1-2; 9 positions match TRBD1. CDR3 length equals 15 residues. The germline CDR1 and CDR2 sequences are MNHEY and SMNVEV (reference sequence). V was pared by 6 bases and J by 8 bases, with 13 bases of the junction left unmatched.

This clone was picked up one time. V is TRBV5-1 and J is TRBJ2-7; D is unclear. The CDR3 totals 11 residues. Germline V gene lookup returns CDR1 SGHRS and CDR2 YFSETQ. V lost 4 bases to trimming and J lost 3 bases, with 5 bases between them. The chain's CDR3 is CASSANYEQYF. The CDR3 nucleotides are TGCGCCAGCAGCGCCAACTACGAGCAGTACTTC.

This chain joins TRBV5-1 and TRBJ1-2, with D possibly matching TRBD1 (5 bases). This CDR3 region has 14 residues. The V and J ends lost 5 bases and 7 bases respectively, with 18 bases between them. CDR1 is SGHRS and CDR2 is YFSETQ in the germline V gene. CDR3 region: CASRNSPGSSGYTF. DNA for the CDR3: TGCGCCAGCAGAAACTCCCCAGGGAGTAGTGGCTACACCTTC.

CDR3 nucleotide sequence: TGTGCCAGCAGCCCCCAACAGGGGGACGAGCAGTACTTC. This gives the protein CASSPQQGDEQYF. The rearrangement links TRBV7-2 to TRBJ2-7; TRBD1 matches 8 bases. The germline CDR1 and CDR2 sequences are SGHTA and FQGNSA. The CDR3 length is 13 residues. V lost 5 bases, J lost 5 bases, and 5 bases stayed unmatched.

The V and J genes are TRBV7-3 and TRBJ2-1; D possibly corresponds to TRBD2 (6 bases). This CDR3 has 15 amino acids. The V and J ends lost 3 bases and 0 bases respectively, with 9 bases between them. Germline lookup yields CDR1 SGHTA and CDR2 FQGTGA. The CDR3 DNA is TGTGCCAGCAGCTTGCTGGGGGGCTCCTACAATGAGCAGTTCTTC. Translation gives CASSLLGGSYNEQFF.

V gene TRBV19 combines with J gene TRBJ2-4; possible D gene TRBD2, 6 bases. Trimming removed 6 bases at V and 5 bases at J, with 14 bases between. CDR1 is LNHDA, CDR2 SQIVND, per germline (reference sequence). This CDR3 region has 14 residues. Here the CDR3 reads CASRRRERENIQYF. As DNA, the CDR3 is TGTGCCAGTAGACGGAGGGAGAGAGAAAACATTCAGTACTTC.

The CDR3 DNA is TGTGCCAGCAGTTACAGGGGGCGCTCCCCTGAAGCTTTCTTT. Translation gives CASSYRGRSPEAFF. The J gene is TRBJ1-1, the V gene TRBV6-5; 7 nucleotides align to TRBD1. The CDR3 covers 14 residues. Per germline, CDR1 MNHEY and CDR2 SVGAGI. Germline trimming cut 2 bases from V and 6 bases from J; bases unmatched to any gene: 6.

V is TRBV7-2 and J is TRBJ1-5; 9 bases fit TRBD1. This CDR3 is 16 amino acids long. J was trimmed by 4 bases and V by 3 bases; bases with no gene match: 7. CDR1 is SGHTA, CDR2 FQGNSA, per germline. The CDR3 region is CASSFLGQGRNQPQHF. The CDR3 DNA sequence: TGTGCCAGCAGCTTCCTGGGACAGGGAAGGAATCAGCCCCAGCATTTT.

This rearrangement joins TRBV2 to TRBJ2-1; D tentatively reads TRBD1 or TRBD2 (5 bases each). This CDR3 contains 13 residues. V was cut by 6 bases and J by 5 bases, with 11 bases left in between. Per the germline V gene, CDR1 is SNHLY and CDR2 is FYNNEI. The DNA of the CDR3 is TGTGCCAGCAGCCGGGACCAAAACAATGAGCAGTTCTTC. It codes for CASSRDQNNEQFF.

This clone was detected a few times. The chain carries TRBV2 and TRBJ2-5; 7 positions match TRBD1. Losses at the gene ends were 6 bases for V and 2 bases for J; bases not matched to a gene: 9. Germline V lookup: CDR1 SNHLY, CDR2 FYNNEI. The CDR3 consists of 15 residues. The CDR3 sequence: CASRSRDREQETQYF. The CDR3 DNA follows: TGTGCCAGCAGAAGCCGGGACAGAGAACAAGAGACCCAGTACTTC.

The chain employs TRBV6-6 and TRBJ2-1; 10 bases line up with TRBD2. With V trimmed by 2 bases and J by 3 bases, 1 base remained unmatched. This CDR3 has 15 residues. Germline V lookup: CDR1 MNHNY, CDR2 SVGAGI (reference sequence). The CDR3 protein is CASSYPSGGYNEQFF. The CDR3 DNA sequence: TGTGCCAGCAGTTACCCTAGCGGGGGCTACAATGAGCAGTTCTTC.

V is TRBV29-1 and J is TRBJ1-1; 7 nucleotides match TRBD1. This CDR3 spans 11 amino acids. Germline assignment: CDR1 SQVTM and CDR2 ANQGSEA. The junction had 5 bases not matched to a gene; V was cut back by 6 bases and J by 7 bases. CDR3 sequence reads: CSVGTVYEAFF. The CDR3 DNA reads TGCAGCGTGGGGACAGTATATGAAGCTTTCTTT.

The V call is TRBV29-1, the J call TRBJ2-7; D could derive from TRBD1 or TRBD2 (5 bases each). Per the germline V gene, CDR1 is SQVTM and CDR2 is ANQGSEA. Between the trimmed V and J ends, which lost 7 bases and 3 bases, there was a span of 16 bases. The CDR3 extends over 13 amino acids. CDR3 in amino acids: CSAGTRSLYEQYF. The CDR3 nucleotides read TGCAGCGCCGGGACCCGAAGTCTCTACGAGCAGTACTTC.

V is TRBV15 and J is TRBJ2-7, with D unclear. CDR3 length: 13 amino acids. Between the trimmed V and J ends, which lost 5 bases and 4 bases, there was a span of 12 bases. Per the germline V gene, CDR1 is LNHNV and CDR2 is YYDKDF (reference sequence). CDR3 region: CATSAETRYEQYF. The CDR3 DNA is TGTGCCACCAGCGCTGAGACCAGGTACGAGCAGTACTTC.

V gene TRBV7-2 combines with J gene TRBJ1-2; D perhaps matches TRBD1 (5 bases). Germline V gene data show CDR1 as SGHTA and CDR2 as FQGNSA. V lost 3 bases to trimming and J lost 4 bases, with 15 bases between them. The CDR3 is 15 amino acids. CDR3 DNA: TGTGCCAGCAGCTTTGGCCAGGGTAGGGGCTATGGCTACACCTTC. Encoded protein: CASSFGQGRGYGYTF.

The rearrangement links TRBV5-4 to TRBJ1-2; D uncertain. The germline V gene encodes CDR1 SGHNT and CDR2 YYREEE (reference sequence). The CDR3 sequence is 14 residues long. With 3 bases removed from V and 8 bases from J, the gap between germline ends came to 17 bases. CDR3 in amino acids: CASSSPDPSFGYTF. The DNA for the CDR3 is TGTGCCAGCAGCTCCCCGGACCCCTCATTCGGCTACACCTTC.